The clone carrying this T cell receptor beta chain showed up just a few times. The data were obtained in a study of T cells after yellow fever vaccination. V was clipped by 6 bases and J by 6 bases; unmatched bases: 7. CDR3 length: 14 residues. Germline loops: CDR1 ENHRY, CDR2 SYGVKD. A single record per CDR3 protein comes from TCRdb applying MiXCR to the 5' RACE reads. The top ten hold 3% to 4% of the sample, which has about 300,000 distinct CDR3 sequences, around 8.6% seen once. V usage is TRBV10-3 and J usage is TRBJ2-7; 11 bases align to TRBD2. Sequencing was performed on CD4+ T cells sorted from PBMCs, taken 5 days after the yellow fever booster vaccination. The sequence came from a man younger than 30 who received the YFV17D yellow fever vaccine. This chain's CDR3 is CAISIGTSGREQYF. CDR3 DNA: TGTGCCATCAGCATCGGGACTAGCGGACGCGAGCAGTACTTC.